This T cell receptor (beta chain) derives from a study of shared clonotypes between healthy human individuals. Study-wide background: Three CD4 naive, three CD4 memory, two CD8 naive and one CD8 memory plate were used per donor.

Germline V gives CDR1 SGHRS, CDR2 YFSETQ. This CDR3 is 13 amino acids long. V gave up 0 bases and J gave up 7 bases, with 5 bases separating them. Data came from immunoSEQ multiplex PCR; TCRdb stores just in-frame clones and leaves some out. The sample contains 800,000 to 1,200,000 clones, 75% to 85% of which appear only once. The receptor's source is a man aged 18-30 years in good health. Some clones in this sample may be carry-over from other donors' samples. This rearrangement joins TRBV5-1 to TRBJ1-6; TRBD1 might be the D (5 bases). Sequencing was carried out using memory CD4+ T cells from PBMCs. The sample's subset: CD45RA-negative fraction. The CDR3 DNA follows: TGCGCCAGCAGCTTGGCAGGGAATTCACCCCTCCACTTT. Translated: CASSLAGNSPLHF.